The 16 T cell receptor beta chains below come from one sample, sequenced in a study of shared clonotypes between healthy human individuals. Produced via immunoSEQ multiplex PCR; TCRdb's table is partial and in-frame only. Of about 1.1 million clones in the sample, approximately 80% were seen once. Sequenced material: memory CD4+ T cells from PBMCs. Subset here: CD45RA-negative fraction. The source of these receptors is a man aged 18 to 29 in good health. Some clones in this sample may be carry-over from other donors' samples.

Comments on this clone: At the DNA level, this CDR3 is encoded by other sequences in the same sample as well. CDR3 DNA: TGTGCCAGCAGCGTCTCAAGCACAGATACGCAGTATTTT. It encodes CASSVSSTDTQYF. The chain combines TRBV9 with TRBJ2-3; D is undetermined. With 2 bases removed from V and 0 bases from J, the gap between germline ends came to 4 bases. Germline CDR1 reads SGDLS; CDR2 reads YYNGEE. The CDR3 consists of 13 residues.

The rearrangement joins TRBV19 to TRBJ1-1, with TRBD1 matching over 8 bases. The J segment lost 5 bases and the V segment lost 5 bases, leaving 7 bases of the junction unmatched. Germline CDR1 and CDR2: LNHDA and SQIVND (reference sequence). This CDR3 comprises 14 residues. The CDR3 sequence is CASSLQGGGTEAFF. The CDR3 nucleotides read TGTGCCAGTAGTTTACAGGGGGGAGGTACTGAAGCTTTCTTT. Full variable domain (missing parts from reference TRBV19 and TRBJ1-1): DGGITQSPKYLFRKEGQNVTLSCEQNLNHDAMYWYRQDPGQGLRLIYYSQIVNDFQKGDIAEGYSVSREKKESFPLTVTSAQKNPTAFYLCASSLQGGGTEAFFGQGTRLTVV.

On this clone itself: Additional DNA sequences in this sample encode the identical CDR3. The V call is TRBV20-1, the J call TRBJ2-7; TRBD2 is a possible D gene (5 bases). The CDR3 length is 10 residues. The germline V and J ends were trimmed by 3 bases and 7 bases, with 7 bases remaining between them. Germline CDR1 is DFQATT and CDR2 is SNEGSKA (reference sequence). Here the CDR3 DNA reads TGCAGTGCTAGGAGGGATGAGCAGTACTTC. Protein product: CSARRDEQYF.

The CDR3 here is CASSFLRAGGSAQYF. The CDR3 nucleotides read TGTGCCAGCAGCTTCCTCAGAGCGGGAGGGTCGGCCCAGTACTTC. The chain couples TRBV5-6 to TRBJ2-5; 10 bases match TRBD2. Looked up from germline, CDR1 is SGHDT and CDR2 is YYEEEE. Trimming removed 2 bases from V and 9 bases from J; junction bases left unmatched: 10. CDR3 size: 15 residues. Supplemented by reference TRBV5-6 and TRBJ2-5, the full variable domain reads DAGVTQSPTHLIKTRGQQVTLRCSPKSGHDTVSWYQQALGQGPQFIFQYYEEEERQRGNFPDRFSGHQFPNYSSELNVNALLLGDSALYLCASSFLRAGGSAQYFGPGTRLLVL.

The V gene is TRBV18, the J gene TRBJ2-7; no definite D call. This CDR3 has 15 amino acids. The germline gives CDR1 KGHSH, CDR2 LQKENI. V gave up 5 bases and J gave up 0 bases, with 14 bases separating them. CDR3 sequence reads: CASSDPYLSSYEQYF. The CDR3 coding sequence is TGTGCCAGCTCAGATCCCTACCTAAGCTCCTACGAGCAGTACTTC.

As regards this clone: The sample carries other DNA sequences with the same CDR3. The gene calls are TRBV7-2 and TRBJ2-5, with TRBD2 matching over 7 bases. The CDR3 is 15 residues long. Germline CDR1 is SGHTA and CDR2 is FQGNSA. The ends lost 2 bases at V and 0 bases at J; junction bases unmatched: 3. Here the CDR3 reads CASSLLAANQETQYF. DNA for the CDR3: TGTGCCAGCAGCTTACTAGCGGCTAACCAAGAGACCCAGTACTTC. The variable domain in full, with the rest retrieved from reference TRBV7-2 and TRBJ2-5, is GAGVSQSPSNKVTEKGKDVELRCDPISGHTALYWYRQSLGQGLEFLIYFQGNSAPDKSGLPSDRFSAERTGGSVSTLTIQRTQQEDSAVYLCASSLLAANQETQYFGPGTRLLVL.

The chain uses TRBV21-1 and TRBJ1-5; the DNA was not compared with TRBD1, the D call given in the table. TRBV21-1 is reported as a pseudogene. CDR3 size: 13 residues. The CDR3 nucleotides are TGTGCCAGCAGCAAAGGGGGCGATCAGCCCCAGCATTTT. Translating it yields CASSKGGDQPQHF.

V usage is TRBV12-5 and J usage is TRBJ2-7, with 9 positions matching TRBD1. With 6 bases clipped from V and 2 bases from J, the junction kept 17 bases outside the gene matches. CDR3 length: 18 residues. In germline, CDR1 is LGHNT, CDR2 FRNRAP. The CDR3 nucleotides are TGTGCTAGTGGGCTTAGGGTTTTTTTGACAGGGGGTCCCTACGAGCAGTACTTC. This encodes CASGLRVFLTGGPYEQYF. The full variable domain, rest sourced from reference TRBV12-5 and TRBJ2-7, is DARVTQTPRHKVTEMGQEVTMRCQPILGHNTVFWYRQTMMQGLELLAYFRNRAPLDDSGMPKDRFSAEMPDATLATLKIQPSEPRDSAVYFCASGLRVFLTGGPYEQYFGPGTRLTVT.

This chain uses TRBV5-4 with TRBJ1-1, with D uncertain. V was clipped by 4 bases and J by 8 bases, with 15 bases between them. CDR1 is SGHNT, CDR2 YYREEE, per germline (reference sequence). The CDR3 consists of 13 residues. The CDR3 loop reads CASSQEMAGEAFF. CDR3 nucleotides: TGTGCCAGCAGCCAAGAGATGGCGGGGGAAGCTTTCTTT.

The chain joins TRBV28 to TRBJ1-5; D gene uncertain. Germline CDR1 reads MDHEN; CDR2 reads SYDVKM. The CDR3 sequence is 15 residues long. Trimming cost V 5 bases and J 3 bases, with 14 bases left between them. Here the CDR3 DNA reads TGTGCCAGCAGTCGTCGTTTCTATTTCAATCAGCCCCAGCATTTT. This gives the protein CASSRRFYFNQPQHF.

V usage is TRBV5-6 and J usage is TRBJ2-1; 7 bases match TRBD2. V was clipped by 2 bases and J by 7 bases; unmatched bases: 6. This CDR3 spans 14 amino acids. Germline V gives CDR1 SGHDT, CDR2 YYEEEE. CDR3 residues: CASSLGDYRNEQFF. For the CDR3, the DNA is TGTGCCAGCAGCTTAGGGGACTACCGAAATGAGCAGTTCTTC.

V is TRBV2 and J is TRBJ2-1; 10 bases agree with TRBD2. This CDR3 is 18 amino acids long. Germline assignment: CDR1 SNHLY and CDR2 FYNNEI. Trimming removed 11 bases from V and 0 bases from J; junction bases left unmatched: 16. CDR3 sequence reads: CALMAGLAGEGSYNEQFF. The CDR3 DNA sequence: TGTGCCCTTATGGCCGGGCTAGCGGGAGAAGGCTCCTACAATGAGCAGTTCTTC. The full variable domain, completed using reference TRBV2 and TRBJ2-1, is EPEVTQTPSHQVTQMGQEVILRCVPISNHLYFYWYRQILGQKVEFLVSFYNNEISEKSEIFDDQFSVERPDGSNFTLKIRSTKLEDSAMYFCALMAGLAGEGSYNEQFFGPGTRLTVL.

The gene calls are TRBV18 and TRBJ1-3; 9 positions agree with TRBD1. CDR3 length: 15 amino acids. Unmatched junction bases numbered 3, after V lost 4 bases and J lost 2 bases. CDR1 KGHSH and CDR2 LQKENI come from the germline V gene. CDR3: CASSQDRGAGNTIYF. CDR3 bases: TGTGCCAGCTCACAGGACAGGGGAGCTGGAAACACCATATATTTT. The complete variable domain, with remaining parts taken from reference TRBV18 and TRBJ1-3, reads NAGVMQNPRHLVRRRGQEARLRCSPMKGHSHVYWYRQLPEEGLKFMVYLQKENIIDESGMPKERFSAEFPKEGPSILRIQQVVRGDSAAYFCASSQDRGAGNTIYFGEGSWLTVV.

The rearrangement uses TRBV11-2 and TRBJ2-3; no clear D gene. CDR1 and CDR2 (germline): SGHAT, FQNNGV. The CDR3 length is 14 residues. Trimming removed 0 bases at V and 2 bases at J, with 6 bases between. The CDR3 DNA is TGTGCCAGCAGCTTAGATCTATACACAGATACGCAGTATTTT. Its protein product is CASSLDLYTDTQYF. Based on the CDR3 plus reference TRBV11-2 and TRBJ2-3, the full variable domain is EAGVAQSPRYKIIEKRQSVAFWCNPISGHATLYWYQQILGQGPKLLIQFQNNGVVDDSQLPKDRFSAERLKGVDSTLKIQPAKLEDSAVYLCASSLDLYTDTQYFGPGTRLTVL.

Notes on this clone: Possible read error: a much larger clone is one base away. The sample carries other DNA sequences with the same CDR3. The chain employs TRBV5-4 and TRBJ1-2; perhaps TRBD1 as D (6 bases). V lost 0 bases and J 0 bases, leaving 6 bases between the germline ends. The CDR3 is 14 amino acids. Looked up from germline, CDR1 is SGHNT and CDR2 is YYREEE (reference sequence). Here the CDR3 DNA reads TGTGCCAGCAGCTTGGACAGGGCTAACTATGGCTACACCTTC. Translating gives CASSLDRANYGYTF. The full variable domain, with the rest looked up from reference TRBV5-4 and TRBJ1-2, is ETGVTQSPTHLIKTRGQQVTLRCSSQSGHNTVSWYQQALGQGPQFIFQYYREEENGRGNFPPRFSGLQFPNYSSELNVNALELDDSALYLCASSLDRANYGYTFGSGTRLTVV.

This sequence joins TRBV11-3 and TRBJ2-1; D call uncertain. The CDR3 is 12 amino acids. V was clipped by 2 bases and J by 5 bases, with 4 bases between them. The V gene's germline CDR1 is SGHNT and CDR2 YENEEA. The CDR3 sequence: CASSLTNNEQFF. DNA of the CDR3: TGTGCCAGCAGCTTAACGAACAATGAGCAGTTCTTC.